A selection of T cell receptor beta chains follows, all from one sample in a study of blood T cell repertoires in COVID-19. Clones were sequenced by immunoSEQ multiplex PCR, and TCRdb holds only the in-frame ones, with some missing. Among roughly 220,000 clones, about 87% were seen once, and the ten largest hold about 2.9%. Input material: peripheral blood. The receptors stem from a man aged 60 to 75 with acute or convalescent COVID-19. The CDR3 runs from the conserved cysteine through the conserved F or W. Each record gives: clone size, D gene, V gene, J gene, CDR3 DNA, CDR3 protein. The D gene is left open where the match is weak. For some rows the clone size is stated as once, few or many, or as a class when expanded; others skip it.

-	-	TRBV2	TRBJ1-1	TGTGCCAGCAACTTGGGGGGGGGCGTCACTGAAGCTTTCTTT	CASNLGGGVTEAFF
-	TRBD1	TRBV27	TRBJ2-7	TGTGCCAGCAGTTTACTCCTAGGGGGCGGTTACGAGCAGTACTTC	CASSLLLGGGYEQYF
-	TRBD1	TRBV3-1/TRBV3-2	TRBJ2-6	TGTGCCAGCAGTCCCTGGGACAGGGGGTCTGGGGCCAACGTCCTGACTTTC	CASSPWDRGSGANVLTF
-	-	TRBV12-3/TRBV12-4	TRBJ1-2	TGTGCCAGCAGTCCCTCCCCTAGTGGCGGCTACACCTTC	CASSPSPSGGYTF
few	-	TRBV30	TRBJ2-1	TGTGCCTGGAGTGTCTGGGGGGTTCCGTACAATGAGCAGTTCTTC	CAWSVWGVPYNEQFF
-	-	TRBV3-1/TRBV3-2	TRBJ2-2	TGTGCCAGCAGCCAGAAAGGACAACACTCCGGGGAGCTGTTTTTT	CASSQKGQHSGELFF
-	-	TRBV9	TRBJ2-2	TGTGCCAGCAGCGCAGGGACACCGAACACCGGGGAGCTGTTTTTT	CASSAGTPNTGELFF
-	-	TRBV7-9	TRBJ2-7	TGTGCCAGCAGCTTAGTTGGGAGCGCGCAGTACTTC	CASSLVGSAQYF
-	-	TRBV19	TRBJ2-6	TGTGCCAGTAGGGGGGCGGTGTGGTCTGGGGCCAACGTCCTGACTTTC	CASRGAVWSGANVLTF
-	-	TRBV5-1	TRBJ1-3	TGCGCCAGCAGTTGGAGGAGCTCTGGAAACACCATATATTTT	CASSWRSSGNTIYF
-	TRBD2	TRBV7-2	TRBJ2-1	TGTGCCAGCAGCCACGCGGGAGGGGGCGGCGGGCAGTTCTTC	CASSHAGGGGGQFF
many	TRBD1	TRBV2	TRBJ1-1	TGTGCCAGCAGAAGCAGGGGGCTGAACACTGAAGCTTTCTTT	CASRSRGLNTEAFF
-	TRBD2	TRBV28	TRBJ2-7	TGTGCCAGCAGCATTAGCGGGGGAGGATCCTACGAGCAGTACTTC	CASSISGGGSYEQYF
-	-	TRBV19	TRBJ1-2	TGTGCCAGTAGTATAGACGGACAGAACTATGGCTACACCTTC	CASSIDGQNYGYTF
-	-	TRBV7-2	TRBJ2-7	TGTGCCAGCAGCTTGCAGCGGAACTCCTACGAGCAGTACTTC	CASSLQRNSYEQYF
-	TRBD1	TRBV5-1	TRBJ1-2	TGCGCCAGCAGCCCGGGGACAGGGGGCATCGCTGGCTACACCTTC	CASSPGTGGIAGYTF
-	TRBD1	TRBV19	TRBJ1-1	TGTGCCAGTAATCCGGGACAGGGTAGGGTAGGGAACACTGAAGCTTTCTTT	CASNPGQGRVGNTEAFF
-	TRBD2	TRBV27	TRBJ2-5	TGTGCCAGCAGTACACTAGCGGGGGGGCCGCATCAAGAGACCCAGTACTTC	CASSTLAGGPHQETQYF
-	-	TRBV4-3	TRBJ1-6	TGCGCCAGCAGCCACGGCTCGGGGGGTAATTCACCCCTCCACTTT	CASSHGSGGNSPLHF
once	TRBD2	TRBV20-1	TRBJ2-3	TGCAGTGCTAGTATACTAGCGGGGGGGCCCTTCACAGATACGCAGTATTTT	CSASILAGGPFTDTQYF
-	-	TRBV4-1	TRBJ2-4	TGCGCCAGCAGCCAAGGACAGGAAAACATTCAGTACTTC	CASSQGQENIQYF
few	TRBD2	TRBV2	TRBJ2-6	TGTGCCAGCAGTGGGCTAGCGGGGGGAACTACTGGGGCCAACGTCCTGACTTTC	CASSGLAGGTTGANVLTF
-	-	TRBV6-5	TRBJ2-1	TGTGCCAGCAGTACATACAATGAGCAGTTCTTC	CASSTYNEQFF
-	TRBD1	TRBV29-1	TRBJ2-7	TGCAGCGTTGAAGTCCGGGACAGGGTTAGTTACGAGCAGTACTTC	CSVEVRDRVSYEQYF
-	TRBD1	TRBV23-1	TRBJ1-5	TGCGCCAGCAGATTAAGGGACAGGAATCAGCCCCAGCATTTT	CASRLRDRNQPQHF
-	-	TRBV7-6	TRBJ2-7	TGTGCCAGCAGCTTATCCCCGGACTCCTCCCCCCTCTACGAGCAGTACTTC	CASSLSPDSSPLYEQYF
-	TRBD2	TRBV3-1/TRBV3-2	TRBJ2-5	TGTGCCAGCAGCCAAGATTCCGTAGCGGGGGGGCCTAAAGGAGAGACCCAGTACTTC	CASSQDSVAGGPKGETQYF